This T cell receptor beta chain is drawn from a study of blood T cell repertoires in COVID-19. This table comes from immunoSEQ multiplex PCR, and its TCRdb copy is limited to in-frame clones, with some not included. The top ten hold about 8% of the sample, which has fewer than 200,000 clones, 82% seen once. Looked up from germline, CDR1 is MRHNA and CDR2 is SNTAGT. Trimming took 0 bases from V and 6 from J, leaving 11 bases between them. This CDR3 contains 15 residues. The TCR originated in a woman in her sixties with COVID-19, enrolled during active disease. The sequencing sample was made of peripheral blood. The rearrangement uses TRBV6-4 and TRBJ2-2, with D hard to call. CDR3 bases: TGTGCCAGCAGTGACTCAAACAGAAAACCCGGGGAGCTGTTTTTT. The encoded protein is CASSDSNRKPGELFF.